The 18 T cell receptor beta chains presented below share a single source sample, sequenced in a study of OX40 agonist ivuxolimab in advanced cancers. Generated by immunoSEQ multiplex PCR, the TCRdb table keeps only in-frame clones and is missing some. This sample carries 90,000 to 150,000 clones, around 89% of them seen once, and the ten largest clones take roughly 0.59%. Sequencing used CD4+ or CD8+ T cells sorted from blood, obtained in a trial of the OX40 agonist ivuxolimab. The receptors stem from an adult with an advanced solid tumor such as melanoma, head and neck, liver or kidney cancer.

The CDR3 sequence: CASSVSTGANYGYTF. The CDR3 DNA reads TGTGCCAGCAGCGTGTCGACAGGCGCTAACTATGGCTACACCTTC. The gene calls are TRBV9 and TRBJ1-2; D perhaps matches TRBD1 (6 bases). The CDR3 length is 15 residues. Trimming removed 2 bases from V and 0 bases from J, with 11 bases in between. CDR1 and CDR2 from the germline V gene are SGDLS and YYNGEE.

The chain joins TRBV19 to TRBJ1-3; D may be TRBD1 (5 bases). V lost 8 bases and J lost 0, with 26 bases in between. The CDR3 totals 19 residues. Germline CDR1 LNHDA, CDR2 SQIVND (reference sequence). As DNA, the CDR3 is TGTGCCAGTGGGGGACGTGGATTGGCAGGGCCGAACTCTGGAAACACCATATATTTT. It is translated as CASGGRGLAGPNSGNTIYF.

J is TRBJ1-1 and V is TRBV7-9; TRBD1 is a possible D gene (5 bases). This CDR3 is built from 14 residues. Between the trimmed V and J ends, which lost 5 bases and 10 bases, there was a span of 20 bases. In germline, CDR1 is SEHNR, CDR2 FQNEAQ (reference sequence). This CDR3 reads CASSPGPRGVRAFF. CDR3 in DNA: TGTGCCAGCAGCCCAGGTCCCCGGGGCGTAAGAGCTTTCTTT. Supplemented by reference TRBV7-9 and TRBJ1-1, the full variable domain reads DTGVSQNPRHKITKRGQNVTFRCDPISEHNRLYWYRQTLGQGPEFLTYFQNEAQLEKSRLLSDRFSAERPKGSFSTLEIQRTEQGDSAMYLCASSPGPRGVRAFFGQGTRLTVV.

The chain uses TRBV14 and TRBJ2-2; 15 bases align to TRBD2. The V gene's germline CDR1 is SGHDN and CDR2 FVKESK. V was pared by 3 bases and J by 6 bases, with 11 bases of the junction left unmatched. This CDR3 comprises 19 residues. CDR3 loop: CASSQWGLAGGTPPGELFF. DNA of the CDR3: TGTGCCAGCAGCCAGTGGGGACTAGCGGGGGGTACCCCACCCGGGGAGCTGTTTTTT.

The V call is TRBV5-1, the J call TRBJ1-1; no definite D call. The V end was cut by 0 bases, the J end by 3 bases, with 9 bases between. Per the germline V gene, CDR1 is SGHRS and CDR2 is YFSETQ. The CDR3 covers 14 residues. The CDR3 reads CASSLVGMDTEAFF. The CDR3 bases are TGCGCCAGCAGCTTGGTGGGTATGGACACTGAAGCTTTCTTT.

This chain uses TRBV7-2 with TRBJ1-6, with 9 nucleotides matching TRBD1. The CDR3 totals 16 residues. Looked up from germline, CDR1 is SGHTA and CDR2 is FQGNSA. V was pared by 4 bases and J by 7 bases, with 8 bases of the junction left unmatched. CDR3 in amino acids: CASSSRRTGENSPLHF. CDR3 nucleotides: TGTGCCAGCAGCTCCCGGAGGACAGGGGAGAATTCACCCCTCCACTTT.

This sequence joins TRBV10-3 and TRBJ2-3; no clear D. Trimming left V 11 bases short and J 0 bases short, with 15 bases between. This CDR3 spans 14 amino acids. Per germline, CDR1 ENHRY and CDR2 SYGVKD. In DNA form, the CDR3 reads TGTGCCGTTAGTGGGCCTGCTAGCACAGATACGCAGTATTTT. Translated: CAVSGPASTDTQYF.

The chain's CDR3 is CASSHALRVRNSPLHF. The CDR3 coding sequence is TGCGCCAGCAGCCATGCTTTGCGGGTCCGTAATTCACCCCTCCACTTT. The rearrangement joins TRBV4-1 to TRBJ1-6; no clear D gene. Germline V gene lookup returns CDR1 MGHRA and CDR2 YSYEKL. The V and J ends lost 3 bases and 6 bases respectively, with 15 bases between them. The CDR3 runs 16 residues.

This clone was detected once. The gene calls are TRBV6-1 and TRBJ1-4; D not resolved. The V gene's germline CDR1 is MNHNS and CDR2 SASEGT. The CDR3 is made up of 14 amino acids. V lost 0 bases and J lost 10, with 12 bases in between. In DNA, the CDR3 is TGTGCCAGCAGTGAAGCGCTAGTAGTTGGAAAACTGTTTTTT. Its protein is CASSEALVVGKLFF.

J is TRBJ1-3 and V is TRBV7-2; D uncertain. CDR3 length: 15 residues. CDR1 SGHTA and CDR2 FQGNSA come from the germline V gene. Trimming removed 6 bases from V and 0 bases from J, with 12 bases in between. In DNA, the CDR3 is TGTGCCAGCAGACCAACCGGGGACTCTGGAAACACCATATATTTT. It specifies CASRPTGDSGNTIYF. Drawing the rest from reference TRBV7-2 and TRBJ1-3, the complete variable domain is GAGVSQSPSNKVTEKGKDVELRCDPISGHTALYWYRQSLGQGLEFLIYFQGNSAPDKSGLPSDRFSAERTGGSVSTLTIQRTQQEDSAVYLCASRPTGDSGNTIYFGEGSWLTVV.

The rearrangement uses TRBV10-1 and TRBJ2-7; maybe TRBD1 (5 bases). The CDR3 covers 13 residues. CDR1 WNHNN and CDR2 SYGVQD come from the germline V gene (reference sequence). Trimming pared 4 bases from V and 7 bases from J, leaving 14 bases between. The CDR3 protein is CASSGVGGAEQYF. The CDR3, as DNA: TGCGCCAGCAGTGGGGTCGGTGGGGCGGAGCAGTACTTC.

Notes on this clone: The same CDR3 can be traced to other DNA sequences in this sample. This chain uses TRBV5-4 with TRBJ2-5; either TRBD1 or TRBD2 may fit D (5 bases each). The CDR3 length is 13 residues. V shed 1 base and J shed 5 bases, with 9 bases lying between them. Per germline, CDR1 SGHNT and CDR2 YYREEE (reference sequence). The CDR3 is CASSLKGEETQYF. CDR3 in DNA: TGTGCCAGCAGCTTGAAAGGGGAGGAGACCCAGTACTTC.

The chain joins TRBV18 to TRBJ2-4, with D tentatively TRBD1 (5 bases). Trimming stripped 3 bases from V and 5 bases from J, with 8 bases between. CDR1 and CDR2 (germline): KGHSH, LQKENI. There are 13 residues in the CDR3. The CDR3 protein is CASSPETENIQYF. The CDR3 DNA reads TGTGCCAGCTCACCGGAGACAGAAAACATTCAGTACTTC.

The chain has TRBV2 and TRBJ1-5; TRBD1 might be the D (5 bases). The CDR3 length is 15 residues. V was shortened by 2 bases and J by 2 bases, with 10 bases between the two germline ends. Germline V CDR1 and CDR2: SNHLY, FYNNEI. The CDR3 region has the DNA TGTGCCAGCAGTGAACTTCAGGGCGGCAATCAGCCCCAGCATTTT. Encoded protein: CASSELQGGNQPQHF.

CDR3 in amino acids: CASMARQGGEAFF. CDR3 DNA: TGTGCCAGCATGGCGCGGCAGGGAGGTGAAGCTTTCTTT. This rearrangement joins TRBV2 to TRBJ1-1; possibly TRBD1 for D (5 bases). Per germline, CDR1 SNHLY and CDR2 FYNNEI. Deletions cut 7 bases from V and 7 bases from J, with 16 bases between. CDR3 length equals 13 residues.

The chain joins TRBV6-1 to TRBJ1-4, with 9 nucleotides matching TRBD1. After removal of 6 bases from V and 8 bases from J, the junction contained 10 bases not matched to a gene. This CDR3 contains 15 residues. Germline V CDR1 and CDR2: MNHNS, SASEGT. CDR3 coding DNA: TGTGCCAGCAGAACCAACAGGGGGCAGTTGGAAAAACTGTTTTTT. Amino acid sequence: CASRTNRGQLEKLFF.

The rearrangement links TRBV7-9 to TRBJ1-2; 10 positions match TRBD1. This CDR3 contains 14 residues. V gave up 1 base and J gave up 6 bases; unmatched junction bases: 2. Germline V gene sequence: CDR1 SEHNR, CDR2 FQNEAQ (reference sequence). The CDR3 sequence is CASSLGQGADGYTF. The CDR3 coding sequence is TGTGCCAGCAGCTTAGGACAGGGGGCAGATGGCTACACCTTC. The full variable domain, rest sourced from reference TRBV7-9 and TRBJ1-2, is DTGVSQNPRHKITKRGQNVTFRCDPISEHNRLYWYRQTLGQGPEFLTYFQNEAQLEKSRLLSDRFSAERPKGSFSTLEIQRTEQGDSAMYLCASSLGQGADGYTFGSGTRLTVV.

In regard to this clone: Other DNA sequences within the sample encode an identical CDR3. This chain connects TRBV9 to TRBJ1-2; 9 bases line up with TRBD1. Germline CDR1 reads SGDLS; CDR2 reads YYNGEE. The ends lost 0 bases at V and 3 bases at J; junction bases unmatched: 3. CDR3 length: 15 residues. For the CDR3, the DNA is TGTGCCAGCAGCGTAGAAGGACAGGGGTACTATGGCTACACCTTC. It codes for CASSVEGQGYYGYTF.